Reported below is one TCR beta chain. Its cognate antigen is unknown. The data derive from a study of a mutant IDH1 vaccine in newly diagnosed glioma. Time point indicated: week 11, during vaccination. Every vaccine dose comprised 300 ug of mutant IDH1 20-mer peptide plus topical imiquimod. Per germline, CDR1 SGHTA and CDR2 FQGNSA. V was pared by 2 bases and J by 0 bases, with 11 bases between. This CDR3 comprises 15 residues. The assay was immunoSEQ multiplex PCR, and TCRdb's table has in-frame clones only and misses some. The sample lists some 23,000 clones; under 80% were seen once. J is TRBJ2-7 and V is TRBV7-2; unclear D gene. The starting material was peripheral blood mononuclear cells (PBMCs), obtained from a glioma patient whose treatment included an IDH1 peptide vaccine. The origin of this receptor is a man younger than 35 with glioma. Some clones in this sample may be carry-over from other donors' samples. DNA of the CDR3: TGTGCCAGCAGCTTAACTGGAGAAAGCTCCTACGAGCAGTACTTC. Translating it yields CASSLTGESSYEQYF.